The entry below describes one T cell receptor beta chain. Its matching antigen is unknown. The sample belongs to a study of CD8 T cells in Susac syndrome. General study results and limits: The study acknowledged a relatively small number of individuals in its TCR sequencing and HLA analysis.

An amount of RNA that ranged from roughly 0.5 to 1 ug was reverse transcribed with random hexamers. The TCR beta CDR3 was amplified by immunoSEQ multiplex PCR across 54 Vbeta, 13 Jbeta. TCRdb redid the calling of the immunoSEQ multiplex PCR reads with MiXCR, one entry per CDR3 protein. The sample records 100,000 to 150,000 distinct CDR3 sequences, just under 95% being singletons. CDR1 and CDR2 (germline): SQVTM, ANQGSEA. The CDR3 sequence is 11 residues long. V was pared by 7 bases and J by 7 bases, with 13 bases between. The individuals used as controls were healthy donors who had been matched for both age and sex. The CD8+ and CD4+ T cells were negatively isolated, with the TEMRA cells enriched by FACS.

The chain recombines TRBV29-1 with TRBJ1-2; possible D gene TRBD1, 6 bases. The TCR comes from a human donor in good health. The specimen was CD4+ T cells from PBMCs. The CDR3 spells CSAGGLAGYTF. CDR3 DNA sequence: TGCAGCGCCGGGGGGCTCGCTGGCTACACCTTC.